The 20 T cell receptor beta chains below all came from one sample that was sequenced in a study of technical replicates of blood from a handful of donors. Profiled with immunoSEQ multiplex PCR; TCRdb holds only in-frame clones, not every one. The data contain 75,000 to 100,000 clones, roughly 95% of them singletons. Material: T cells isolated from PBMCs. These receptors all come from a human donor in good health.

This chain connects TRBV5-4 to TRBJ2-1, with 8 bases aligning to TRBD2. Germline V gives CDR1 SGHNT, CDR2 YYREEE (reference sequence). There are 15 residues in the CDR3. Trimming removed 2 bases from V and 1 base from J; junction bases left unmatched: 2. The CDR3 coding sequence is TGTGCCAGCAGCTTTGGCGGGGGGTCCTACAATGAGCAGTTCTTC. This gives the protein CASSFGGGSYNEQFF.

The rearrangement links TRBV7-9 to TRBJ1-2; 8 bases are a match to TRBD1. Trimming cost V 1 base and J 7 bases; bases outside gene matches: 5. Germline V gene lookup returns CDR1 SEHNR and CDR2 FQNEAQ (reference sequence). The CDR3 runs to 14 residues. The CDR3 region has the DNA TGTGCCAGCAGCTTAGGACAGGGGAATGCTGGCTACACCTTC. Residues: CASSLGQGNAGYTF.

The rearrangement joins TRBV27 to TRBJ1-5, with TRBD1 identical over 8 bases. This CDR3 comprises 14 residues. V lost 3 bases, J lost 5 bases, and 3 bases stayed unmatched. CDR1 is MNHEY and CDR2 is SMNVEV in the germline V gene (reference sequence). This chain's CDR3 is CASSFYRGDQPQHF. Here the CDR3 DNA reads TGTGCCAGCAGTTTCTACAGGGGGGATCAGCCCCAGCATTTT.

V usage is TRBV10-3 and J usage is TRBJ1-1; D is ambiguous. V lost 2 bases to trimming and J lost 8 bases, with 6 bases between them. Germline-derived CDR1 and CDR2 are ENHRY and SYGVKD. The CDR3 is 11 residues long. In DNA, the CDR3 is TGTGCCATCAGTGAGGGGAGGGAAGCTTTCTTT. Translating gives CAISEGREAFF.

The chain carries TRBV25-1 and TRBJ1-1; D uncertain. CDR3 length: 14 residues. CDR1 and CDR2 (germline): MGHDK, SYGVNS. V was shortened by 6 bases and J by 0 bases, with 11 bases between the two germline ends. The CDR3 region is CASRPPLMNTEAFF. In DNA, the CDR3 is TGTGCCAGCAGGCCCCCGCTAATGAACACTGAAGCTTTCTTT.

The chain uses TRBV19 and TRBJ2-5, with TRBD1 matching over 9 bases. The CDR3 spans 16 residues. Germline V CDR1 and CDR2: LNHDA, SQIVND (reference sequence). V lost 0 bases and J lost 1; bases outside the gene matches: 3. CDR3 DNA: TGTGCCAGTAGTATAGACGGGACAGGGACCCAAGAGACCCAGTACTTC. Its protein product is CASSIDGTGTQETQYF.

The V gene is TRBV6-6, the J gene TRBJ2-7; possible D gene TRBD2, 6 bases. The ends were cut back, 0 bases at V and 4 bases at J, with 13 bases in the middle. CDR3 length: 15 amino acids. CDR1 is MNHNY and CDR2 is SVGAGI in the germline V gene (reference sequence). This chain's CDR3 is CASSYSIGGPYEQYF. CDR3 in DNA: TGTGCCAGCAGTTACTCGATCGGAGGGCCGTACGAGCAGTACTTC.

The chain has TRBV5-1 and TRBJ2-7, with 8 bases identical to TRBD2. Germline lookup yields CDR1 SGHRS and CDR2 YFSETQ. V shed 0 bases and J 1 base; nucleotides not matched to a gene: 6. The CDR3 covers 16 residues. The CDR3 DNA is TGCGCCAGCAGCTTGGGGTCTAGCGGGTTTTCCTACGAGCAGTACTTC. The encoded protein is CASSLGSSGFSYEQYF.

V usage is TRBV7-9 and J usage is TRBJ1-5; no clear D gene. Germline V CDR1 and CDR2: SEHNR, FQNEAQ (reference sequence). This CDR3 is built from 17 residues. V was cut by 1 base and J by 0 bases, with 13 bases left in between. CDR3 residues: CASSLGSGIYSNQPQHF. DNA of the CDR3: TGTGCCAGCAGCTTAGGTTCGGGGATCTATAGCAATCAGCCCCAGCATTTT.

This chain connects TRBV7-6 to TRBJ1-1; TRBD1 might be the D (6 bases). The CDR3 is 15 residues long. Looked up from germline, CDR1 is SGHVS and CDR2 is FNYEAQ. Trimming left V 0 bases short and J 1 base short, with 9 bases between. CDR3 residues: CASSLAGGQNTEAFF. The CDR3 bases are TGTGCCAGCAGCTTAGCTGGGGGACAGAACACTGAAGCTTTCTTT.

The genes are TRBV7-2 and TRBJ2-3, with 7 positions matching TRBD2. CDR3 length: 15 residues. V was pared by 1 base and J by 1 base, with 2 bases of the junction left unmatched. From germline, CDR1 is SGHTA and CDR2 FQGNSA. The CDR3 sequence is CASSLVAGGTDTQYF. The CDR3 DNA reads TGTGCCAGCAGCTTAGTGGCGGGGGGCACAGATACGCAGTATTTT.

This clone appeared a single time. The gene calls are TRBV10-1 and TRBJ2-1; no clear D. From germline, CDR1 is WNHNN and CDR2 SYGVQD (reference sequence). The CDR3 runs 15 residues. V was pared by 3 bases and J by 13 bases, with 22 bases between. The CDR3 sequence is CASSETVESRSPQFF. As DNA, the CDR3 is TGCGCCAGCAGTGAAACTGTTGAGAGCCGTTCCCCACAGTTCTTC.

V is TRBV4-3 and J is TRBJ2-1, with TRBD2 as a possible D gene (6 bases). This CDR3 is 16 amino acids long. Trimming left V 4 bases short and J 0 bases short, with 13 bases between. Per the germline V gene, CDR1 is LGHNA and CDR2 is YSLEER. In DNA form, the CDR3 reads TGCGCCAGCAGCCCAAATAGCGGTAGCTCCTACAATGAGCAGTTCTTC. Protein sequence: CASSPNSGSSYNEQFF.

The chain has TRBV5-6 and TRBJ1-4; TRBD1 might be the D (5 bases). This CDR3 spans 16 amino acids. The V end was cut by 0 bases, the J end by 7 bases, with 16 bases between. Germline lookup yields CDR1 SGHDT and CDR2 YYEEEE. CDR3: CASSLVGGAGFEKLFF. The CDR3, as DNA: TGTGCCAGCAGCTTGGTGGGGGGTGCGGGATTTGAAAAACTGTTTTTT.

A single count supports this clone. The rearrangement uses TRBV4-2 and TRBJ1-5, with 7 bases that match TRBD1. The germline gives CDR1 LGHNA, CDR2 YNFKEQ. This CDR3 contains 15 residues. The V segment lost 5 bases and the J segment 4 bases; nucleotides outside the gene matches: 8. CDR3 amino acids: CASSARQGENQPQHF. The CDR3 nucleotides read TGTGCCAGCAGCGCTCGACAGGGCGAAAATCAGCCCCAGCATTTT.

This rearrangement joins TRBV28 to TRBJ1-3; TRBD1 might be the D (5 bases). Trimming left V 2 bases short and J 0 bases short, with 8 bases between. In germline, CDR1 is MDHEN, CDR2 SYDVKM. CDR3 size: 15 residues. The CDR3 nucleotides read TGTGCCAGCAGTTTAAGGGGTCTCTCTGGAAACACCATATATTTT. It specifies CASSLRGLSGNTIYF.

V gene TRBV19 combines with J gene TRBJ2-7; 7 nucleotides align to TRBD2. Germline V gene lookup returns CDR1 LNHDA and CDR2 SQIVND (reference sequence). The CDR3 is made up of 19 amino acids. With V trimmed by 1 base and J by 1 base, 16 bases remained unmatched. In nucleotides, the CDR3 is TGTGCCAGTAGTATAGTTCGGAACCTCGCGGGAGTCGGATCCTACGAGCAGTACTTC. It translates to CASSIVRNLAGVGSYEQYF.

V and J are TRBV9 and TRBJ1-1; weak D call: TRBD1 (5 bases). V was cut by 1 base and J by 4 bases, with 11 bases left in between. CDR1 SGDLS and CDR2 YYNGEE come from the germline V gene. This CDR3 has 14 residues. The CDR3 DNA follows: TGTGCCAGCAGCGTACAACAGGCCGGCACTGAAGCTTTCTTT. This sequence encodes CASSVQQAGTEAFF.

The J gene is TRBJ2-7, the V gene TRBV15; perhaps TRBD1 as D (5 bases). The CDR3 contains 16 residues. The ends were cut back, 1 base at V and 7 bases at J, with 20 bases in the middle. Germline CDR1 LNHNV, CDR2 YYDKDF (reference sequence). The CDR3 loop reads CATSRAGVVGQREQYF. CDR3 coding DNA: TGTGCCACCAGCAGAGCCGGAGTCGTGGGGCAGAGGGAGCAGTACTTC.

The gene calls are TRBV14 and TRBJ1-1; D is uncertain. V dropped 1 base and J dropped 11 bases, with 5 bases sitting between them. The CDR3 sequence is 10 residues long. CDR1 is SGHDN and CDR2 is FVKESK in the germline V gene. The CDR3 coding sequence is TGTGCCAGCAGCCAAGTTCTTGCTTTCTTT. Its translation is CASSQVLAFF.